These T cell receptor beta chains were read from a single sample in a study of T cell changes during pregnancy in multiple sclerosis. Sequencing was performed with immunoSEQ multiplex PCR; in TCRdb, only in-frame clones are kept and a portion is missing. The table lists about 75,000 clones, more than 70% of them singletons. The sequences come from peripheral blood, collected in the first trimester of pregnancy. These receptor sequences come from a female donor in good health, enrolled as a control in a pregnancy study. CDR3s include the opening cysteine and the closing phenylalanine or tryptophan. A D gene is named only where the DNA matches it firmly. Size is stated for part of the rows, as once, few or many counts, or as a class when the clone is expanded.

clone size	V gene	J gene	D gene	CDR3 protein	CDR3 DNA
NA	TRBV19	TRBJ1-2	NA	CASRSYHTGTPNYGYTF	TGTGCCAGTAGAAGCTACCACACCGGGACACCGAACTATGGCTACACCTTC
NA	TRBV15	TRBJ1-3	NA	CATSRGGQGASGNTIYF	TGTGCCACCAGCAGGGGCGGACAAGGGGCCTCTGGAAACACCATATATTTT
NA	TRBV2	TRBJ1-2	NA	CASSPDSGNYGYTF	TGTGCCAGCAGTCCGGACAGCGGCAACTATGGCTACACCTTC
NA	TRBV27	TRBJ2-5	NA	CASSLYQEETQYF	TGTGCCAGCAGTTTATACCAGGAAGAGACCCAGTACTTC
NA	TRBV28	TRBJ2-7	TRBD1	CASSAGTGGYEQYF	TGTGCCAGCAGCGCCGGGACAGGGGGCTACGAGCAGTACTTC
NA	TRBV7-8	TRBJ2-1	NA	CASSLGVGGHNEQFF	TGTGCCAGCAGCTTGGGGGTGGGGGGGCACAATGAGCAGTTCTTC
NA	TRBV13	TRBJ2-7	NA	CASSLGRGAGEQYF	TGTGCCAGCAGCTTAGGTCGGGGGGCTGGCGAGCAGTACTTC
NA	TRBV2	TRBJ1-5	NA	CATTGSSNQPQHF	TGTGCCACTACAGGGTCCAGCAATCAGCCCCAGCATTTT
NA	TRBV5-1	TRBJ1-6	NA	CASSLEPQGSSNSPLHF	TGCGCCAGCAGCTTGGAACCCCAGGGGTCTTCCAATTCACCCCTCCACTTT
NA	TRBV6-5	TRBJ1-3	NA	CASSLDRSSGNTIYF	TGTGCCAGCAGTCTTGACCGGAGCTCTGGAAACACCATATATTTT
NA	TRBV11-2	TRBJ2-3	TRBD2	CASSLARGGTDTQYF	TGTGCCAGCAGCTTAGCGCGGGGGGGCACAGATACGCAGTATTTT
NA	TRBV7-2	TRBJ1-6	TRBD1	CASSRGGQGRSPLHF	TGTGCCAGCAGCCGGGGGGGACAGGGAAGGTCACCCCTCCACTTT
NA	TRBV7-8	TRBJ2-3	NA	CASSFDGGGTDTQYF	TGTGCCAGCAGCTTCGACGGCGGGGGCACAGATACGCAGTATTTT
NA	TRBV6-5	TRBJ2-5	NA	CASSYQGLYQETQYF	TGTGCCAGCAGTTACCAGGGACTGTACCAAGAGACCCAGTACTTC
NA	TRBV15	TRBJ2-5	TRBD2	CATSSGRSAAQYF	TGTGCCACCAGCAGCGGGAGGTCCGCGGCCCAGTACTTC
NA	TRBV6-5	TRBJ1-4	NA	CASSWAPTNEKLFF	TGTGCCAGCAGTTGGGCCCCAACTAATGAAAAACTGTTTTTT
NA	TRBV28	TRBJ2-7	TRBD2	CASSLPGTRSVEQYF	TGTGCCAGCAGTTTGCCCGGGACTAGGTCGGTCGAGCAGTACTTC
NA	TRBV5-1	TRBJ2-2	NA	CASSLGGTNTGELFF	TGCGCCAGCAGCTTGGGAGGGACTAACACCGGGGAGCTGTTTTTT
NA	TRBV14	TRBJ1-1	NA	CASSPLSTGNTEAFF	TGTGCCAGCAGCCCGCTTTCGACAGGCAACACTGAAGCTTTCTTT
NA	TRBV4-1	TRBJ1-2	TRBD1	CASSHPKTGPTHGGYTF	TGCGCCAGCAGCCACCCCAAGACAGGGCCAACACACGGTGGCTACACCTTC
NA	TRBV18	TRBJ1-6	NA	CASSPSQDNSPLHF	TGTGCCAGCTCACCTTCCCAGGATAATTCACCCCTCCACTTT
NA	TRBV5-8	TRBJ2-2	NA	CASRTGVTNTGELFF	TGTGCCAGCAGAACGGGAGTGACGAACACCGGGGAGCTGTTTTTT
NA	TRBV4-1	TRBJ2-6	TRBD1	CASSPGQELSGANVLTF	TGCGCCAGCAGCCCGGGACAGGAACTCTCTGGGGCCAACGTCCTGACTTTC
NA	TRBV28	TRBJ2-7	TRBD2	CASSLAGLAGASYEQYF	TGTGCCAGCAGTTTAGCGGGACTAGCGGGAGCCTCCTACGAGCAGTACTTC
NA	TRBV4-2	TRBJ1-6	NA	CASSQYQNSPLHF	TGTGCCAGCAGCCAATACCAGAATTCACCCCTCCACTTT
NA	TRBV2	TRBJ1-4	NA	CASRENIEKLFF	TGTGCCAGCAGGGAGAATATCGAAAAACTGTTTTTT
NA	TRBV11-1	TRBJ1-2	TRBD1	CASSLDRANYGYTF	TGTGCCAGCAGCTTGGACAGGGCTAACTATGGCTACACCTTC
NA	TRBV11-3	TRBJ1-5	TRBD1	CASSLRTGRRCNQPQHF	TGTGCCAGCAGCTTACGGACAGGGAGGCGGTGCAATCAGCCCCAGCATTTT
once	TRBV14	TRBJ2-3	TRBD2	CASSPLGLAGGQDTQYF	TGTGCCAGCAGCCCCTTGGGACTAGCGGGAGGTCAGGATACGCAGTATTTT
NA	TRBV10-3	TRBJ2-7	TRBD2	CAISGSGLAGGDEQYF	TGTGCCATCAGTGGGTCAGGACTAGCGGGTGGAGACGAGCAGTACTTC
NA	TRBV19	TRBJ1-5	NA	CATKQGSFAQHF	TGTGCCACCAAACAGGGTTCTTTCGCCCAGCATTTT
NA	TRBV10-3	TRBJ2-2	TRBD2	CATWTSGGINTGELFF	TGTGCCACCTGGACTAGCGGGGGAATTAACACCGGGGAGCTGTTTTTT
NA	TRBV5-1	TRBJ1-1	NA	CASSSQGLYTEAFF	TGCGCCAGCAGCTCCCAGGGATTGTACACTGAAGCTTTCTTT
NA	TRBV13	TRBJ2-7	TRBD2	CASSSRDYPLYEQYF	TGTGCCAGCAGCTCCCGGGACTACCCTCTTTACGAGCAGTACTTC
few	TRBV14	TRBJ1-6	NA	CASSQGTQNSPLHF	TGTGCCAGCAGCCAAGGGACTCAAAATTCACCCCTCCACTTT
NA	TRBV10-2	TRBJ1-1	TRBD1	CASSFGQVAEAFF	TGCGCCAGCAGTTTTGGACAGGTCGCTGAAGCTTTCTTT
NA	TRBV4-2	TRBJ2-3	NA	CASSQDQGQSTDTQYF	TGTGCCAGCAGCCAAGATCAAGGACAGAGCACAGATACGCAGTATTTT
NA	TRBV19	TRBJ2-1	NA	CASSIWAKNEQFF	TGTGCCAGTAGTATTTGGGCGAAGAATGAGCAGTTCTTC
few	TRBV30	TRBJ2-7	TRBD1	CAWSVRPGGTYEQYF	TGTGCCTGGAGTGTACGTCCAGGGGGTACCTACGAGCAGTACTTC
NA	TRBV19	TRBJ1-2	TRBD1	CASGPGTGGRGYTF	TGTGCCAGCGGGCCTGGGACAGGGGGTAGGGGCTACACCTTC
once	TRBV2	TRBJ2-2	NA	CASSESGHLTGELFF	TGTGCCAGCAGTGAATCGGGACACCTCACCGGGGAGCTGTTTTTT
NA	TRBV27	TRBJ2-1	TRBD1	CASSLSGTGRDEQFF	TGTGCCAGCAGTTTATCCGGGACAGGGCGAGATGAGCAGTTCTTC
NA	TRBV5-1	TRBJ1-1	NA	CASSLFSLNTEAFF	TGCGCCAGCAGCTTGTTCAGTCTGAACACTGAAGCTTTCTTT
NA	TRBV28	TRBJ2-3	NA	CASSLFGQGDTQYF	TGTGCCAGCAGTTTATTTGGGCAGGGAGATACGCAGTATTTT
NA	TRBV28	TRBJ1-2	NA	CASSLGAPQISYTYGYTF	TGTGCCAGCAGTTTAGGAGCGCCCCAGATATCATATACCTATGGCTACACCTTC
NA	TRBV6-5	TRBJ1-1	TRBD1	CASKPHRGENTEAFF	TGTGCCAGCAAGCCACACAGGGGAGAGAACACTGAAGCTTTCTTT
NA	TRBV28	TRBJ2-5	TRBD1	CASSFGRGPSQDETQYF	TGTGCCAGCAGTTTCGGCAGGGGGCCAAGTCAGGATGAGACCCAGTACTTC
NA	TRBV7-8	TRBJ1-2	NA	CASSLKGGTGSWYGYTF	TGTGCCAGCAGCTTAAAAGGTGGCACAGGGTCCTGGTATGGCTACACCTTC
NA	TRBV7-6	TRBJ1-2	TRBD1	CASSPGLKGAQSGGYTF	TGTGCCAGCAGCCCCGGGCTCAAGGGGGCCCAATCGGGGGGCTACACCTTC
NA	TRBV27	TRBJ2-7	TRBD1	CASSSGTVNYEQYF	TGTGCCAGCAGTTCCGGGACAGTCAACTACGAGCAGTACTTC
NA	TRBV18	TRBJ1-2	NA	CASSSGGTYGYTF	TGTGCCAGCTCATCTGGAGGAACCTATGGCTACACCTTC
NA	TRBV6-5	TRBJ1-1	NA	CASSYQGYEAFF	TGTGCCAGCAGTTACCAGGGATATGAAGCTTTCTTT
NA	TRBV19	TRBJ1-1	TRBD1	CASSITGTGGAYTEAFF	TGTGCCAGTAGTATAACCGGGACAGGGGGCGCCTACACTGAAGCTTTCTTT
NA	TRBV18	TRBJ1-5	NA	CASSQSDSGNQPQHF	TGTGCCAGCTCACAATCTGACAGCGGCAATCAGCCCCAGCATTTT